The text below deals with one TCR beta chain. The target antigen is unknown. Without any T cell sorting, total RNA was isolated from whole blood. Roughly 3,800 ng of total RNA went into each TCR library. Molecular identifiers with 6-nucleotide sample barcodes were added during cDNA synthesis via template switching. TCRdb reprocessed the 5' RACE reads, keeping one entry per CDR3 protein, no DNA. In all, the sample yields approximately 330,000 distinct CDR3 sequences. The data are from a study of monozygotic twins with inflammatory bowel disease. The study, taken as a whole, reports: Repertoire similarity was not found to differ between concordant and discordant twins, possibly from limited power.

This CDR3 has 13 residues. Germline V CDR1 and CDR2: MDHEN, SYDVKM. Sequenced input: blood. The TCR originated in a human donor with ulcerative colitis or Crohn's disease, or a healthy co-twin of an affected twin (not recorded which). J is TRBJ2-5 and V is TRBV28; TCRdb lists TRBD2, though no DNA is available to test this call. CDR3 region: CASSGYRADYQYF.